This TCR beta chain was observed in a study of early T cells in non-severe SARS-CoV-2 infection (dated by TCRdb to about 2021). Context from the whole study: TCR sequencing used bulk RNA from unsorted whole blood, so alpha and beta chains could not be paired. The research as a whole found: VDJdb matching was skewed toward anti-spike CD8 responses and likely underestimated virus-specific expansions by missing private and CD4 specificities.

CDR1 and CDR2, per the germline V gene (reference sequence), are MNHEY and SMNVEV. Inclusive of the bounding cysteine and phenylalanine, the CDR3 is 18 residues long. Kept here is only the CDR3 DNA, which spans 54 bases and is read in frame from base 1. At the junction V is shortened by 7 bases and J by 3 bases; bases outside the gene matches: 18. The study was a case-control design nested within a healthcare worker cohort in London, UK, with weekly nasopharyngeal swab PCR tests and blood sampling. Healthcare workers were enrolled in the week of the UK lockdown, from 23 to 31 March 2020, and were followed every week for up to 16 weeks. This clonotype came up many times. Its antigen is currently not known. Per-base qualities were not stored, and no clone one base away is much larger. Library method: 5' RACE. The sequencing machine was a NextSeq 500. The TCR library protocol attached unique molecular identifiers to individual cDNA molecules to correct for sequencing error and PCR bias. Both TCR alpha and beta chains were sequenced, and tight co-correlation was observed between alpha and beta sequence abundances in each sample. The authors processed their data as follows. Decombinator V4 was used to perform V gene, J gene and CDR3 annotation of TCR sequences. TCRs were defined as expanded if a significant change between any two time points was detected under a Poisson model with p below 0.0001. TCR abundances were normalised to the total number of TCRs sequenced in each sample and reported as counts per million. MAIT TCRs were defined by TRAV1-2 paired with TRAJ12, TRAJ20 or TRAJ33, and iNKT TCRs by TRAV10 paired with TRAJ18. VDJdb, accessed 1 November 2021, was searched for CMV, EBV and SARS-CoV-2 annotated TCRs, excluding TCRs annotated for multiple antigens. TCRdb ran its own pipeline on the public reads, namely fastp trimming at Q25 and MiXCR clone calling, and kept in-frame beta chains. One record per CDR3 amino acid sequence lists the most common genes and DNA. TCRdb's processing, not the authors' own work, is the source of the V and J calls. This sample comprises 20,000 to 30,000 distinct CDR3 sequences, roughly 4.1% of them detected only once. The ten largest clones capture roughly 6% of the sample.

The sequence was collected from an adult who was a healthcare worker with PCR-confirmed SARS-CoV-2 infection or an uninfected control (not recorded which). The sample was whole blood. The chain employs TRBV27 and TRBJ2-1; 7 bases in between match TRBD2. CDR3 protein: CASIGLRGLAENYNEQFF. The DNA reads as follows: TGTGCCAGCATAGGACTTCGAGGGCTAGCGGAGAACTACAATGAGCAGTTCTTC.